The clone carrying this TCR beta chain was seen just once. Its antigen remains unknown. The data are from a study of T cell responses to AZD1222 COVID-19 vaccine. Libraries were prepared by immunoSEQ multiplex PCR; TCRdb keeps only in-frame clonotypes and omits some of them. This sample has 95,000 to 150,000 clones; approximately 90% occur once, and the top ten carry 4.2%. Overall study results and limits: Baseline seropositivity characterized only a handful of AZD1222 recipients.

CDR3 size: 12 residues. CDR1 GTSNPN and CDR2 SVGIG come from the germline V gene (reference sequence). Trimming pared 0 bases from V and 5 bases from J, leaving 8 bases between. Material: peripheral blood, obtained 28 days after the second dose of the MenACWY control vaccine. The receptor was derived from an adult who received the MenACWY meningococcal vaccine as a control. V usage is TRBV30 and J usage is TRBJ2-7, with D perhaps matching TRBD1 or TRBD2 (5 bases each). The CDR3 DNA sequence: TGTGCCTGGAGTGTACGAGGGGACGAGCAGTACTTC. It codes for CAWSVRGDEQYF.